Below, one T cell receptor beta chain is given with its context. No antigen is known for it. The draw of peripheral blood yielded ten milliliters from each donor. A J-beta primer mix and a sample-barcoded 5' primer were used in a second PCR of roughly 6 to 11 cycles. TCRdb recomputed calls from the 5' RACE reads with MiXCR, one row per CDR3 protein. The data show about 800,000 distinct CDR3 sequences, 35% to 50% seen once. The data belong to a study of blood T cells in healthy people across ages. Study findings and constraints: As age increased, TCR beta diversity per million T cells fell in a roughly linear fashion. Because sorting was not performed, PBMCs prevented conclusive naive versus antigen-experienced comparison.

Looked up from germline, CDR1 is LGHNA and CDR2 is YNFKEQ. The CDR3 totals 15 residues. The V end lost 1 base, the J end lost 1 base, and 10 bases lay between the germline ends. Sequenced: blood. This TCR came from a man older than 75 in good health. The V and J genes are TRBV4-2 and TRBJ1-2; no firm D call. The CDR3 protein is CASSQGETHNYGYTF. DNA for the CDR3: TGTGCCAGCAGCCAAGGGGAAACTCATAACTATGGCTACACCTTC.